The rows below give T cell receptor beta chains drawn from one sample of a study of T cell changes during pregnancy in multiple sclerosis. Method: immunoSEQ multiplex PCR; TCRdb's copy keeps in-frame clones and lacks some. The top ten hold about 2.8% of the sample, which has about 80,000 clones, around 92% seen once. Specimen: peripheral blood, collected before pregnancy. Receptor source: a female donor with multiple sclerosis, enrolled in a pregnancy study. Each CDR3 is given with its conserved first and last residue. A D gene is named only where the DNA matches it firmly. Only part of the rows carry a size: once, few, many, or a class if the clone is expanded.

clone_size j_call v_call d_call cdr3_aa cdr3_nt
- TRBJ1-4 TRBV18 - CASSPGGSREKLFF TGTGCCAGCTCCCCTGGGGGGAGTAGGGAAAAACTGTTTTTT
- TRBJ2-7 TRBV5-1 TRBD2 CASSPGTSAYEQYF TGCGCCAGCAGTCCCGGGACTAGCGCCTACGAGCAGTACTTC
- TRBJ2-4 TRBV5-3 TRBD2 CARSEGLAGARAKNIQYF TGTGCCAGAAGCGAGGGACTAGCGGGAGCGAGGGCCAAAAACATTCAGTACTTC
- TRBJ1-3 TRBV27 - CASRPSGSGNTIYF TGTGCCAGCAGACCGAGCGGGTCTGGAAACACCATATATTTT
- TRBJ2-3 TRBV27 TRBD2 CASSISGRPDTQYF TGTGCCAGCAGTATTAGCGGGAGACCAGATACGCAGTATTTT
- TRBJ2-7 TRBV7-6 - CASSLALGGYEQYF TGTGCCAGCAGCTTAGCGCTAGGCGGTTACGAGCAGTACTTC
- TRBJ2-1 TRBV19 - CASGRDEQFF TGTGCCAGTGGGAGAGATGAGCAGTTCTTC
- TRBJ2-7 TRBV7-2 TRBD2 CASSPAGTGGYEQYF TGTGCCAGCAGCCCTGCCGGAACGGGAGGATACGAGCAGTACTTC
- TRBJ2-5 TRBV7-9 - CASSLIPNTPETQYF TGTGCCAGCAGCTTAATACCCAACACCCCAGAGACCCAGTACTTC
- TRBJ1-5 TRBV6-5 - CASSRDNSNQPQHF TGTGCCAGCAGCCGGGACAATAGCAATCAGCCCCAGCATTTT
- TRBJ1-5 TRBV2 TRBD1 CASSGTGVQPQHF TGTGCCAGCAGTGGAACAGGGGTTCAGCCCCAGCATTTT
- TRBJ2-2 TRBV7-9 - CASSLASGPGELFF TGTGCCAGCAGCTTAGCCTCAGGGCCCGGGGAGCTGTTTTTT
- TRBJ1-2 TRBV5-4 TRBD1 CASSLGGQIYGYTF TGTGCCAGCAGCCTAGGGGGCCAAATCTATGGCTACACCTTC
- TRBJ2-7 TRBV6-6 TRBD2 CASSVVSGRTSQYF TGTGCCAGCAGTGTTGTTAGCGGGAGAACCTCGCAGTACTTC
once TRBJ1-2 TRBV9 TRBD1 CASSPRGGQNNYGYTF TGTGCCAGCAGCCCTAGAGGGGGACAGAACAACTATGGCTACACCTTC